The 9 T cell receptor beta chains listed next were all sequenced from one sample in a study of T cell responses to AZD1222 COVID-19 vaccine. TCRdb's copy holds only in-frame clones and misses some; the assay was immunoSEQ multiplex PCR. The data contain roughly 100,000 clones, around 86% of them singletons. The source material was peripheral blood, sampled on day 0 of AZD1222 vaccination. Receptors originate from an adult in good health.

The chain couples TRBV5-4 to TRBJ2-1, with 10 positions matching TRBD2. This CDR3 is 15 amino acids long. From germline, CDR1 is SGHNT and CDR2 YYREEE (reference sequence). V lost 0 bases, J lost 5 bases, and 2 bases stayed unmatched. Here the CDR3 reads CASSLASGGHNEQFF. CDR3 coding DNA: TGTGCCAGCAGCTTGGCTAGCGGGGGCCACAATGAGCAGTTCTTC.

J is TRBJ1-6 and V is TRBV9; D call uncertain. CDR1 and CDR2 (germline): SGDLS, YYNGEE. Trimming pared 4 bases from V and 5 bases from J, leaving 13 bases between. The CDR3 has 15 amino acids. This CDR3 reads CASSPEGGHNSPLHF. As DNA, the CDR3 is TGTGCCAGCAGCCCCGAGGGAGGCCATAATTCACCCCTCCACTTT.

CDR3 sequence: CASSFVRKNTEAFF. Here the CDR3 DNA reads TGTGCCAGCAGTTTCGTCCGGAAGAACACTGAAGCTTTCTTT. V and J are TRBV28 and TRBJ1-1; no firm D call. V lost 3 bases and J 1 base, leaving 9 bases between the germline ends. Germline V gene sequence: CDR1 MDHEN, CDR2 SYDVKM. CDR3 length: 14 amino acids.

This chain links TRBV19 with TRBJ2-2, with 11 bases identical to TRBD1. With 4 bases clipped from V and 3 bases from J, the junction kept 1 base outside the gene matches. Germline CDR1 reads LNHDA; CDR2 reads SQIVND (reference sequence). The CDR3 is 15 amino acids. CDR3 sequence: CASSTGQGDTGELFF. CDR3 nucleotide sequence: TGTGCCAGTAGTACGGGACAGGGGGACACCGGGGAGCTGTTTTTT.

The CDR3 here is CASSITPQGVEAFF. CDR3 coding DNA: TGTGCCAGTAGTATCACCCCTCAGGGGGTTGAAGCTTTCTTT. The chain combines TRBV19 with TRBJ1-1; 7 positions match TRBD1. This CDR3 contains 14 residues. Germline trimming cut 3 bases from V and 7 bases from J; bases unmatched to any gene: 8. Germline-derived CDR1 and CDR2 are LNHDA and SQIVND (reference sequence).

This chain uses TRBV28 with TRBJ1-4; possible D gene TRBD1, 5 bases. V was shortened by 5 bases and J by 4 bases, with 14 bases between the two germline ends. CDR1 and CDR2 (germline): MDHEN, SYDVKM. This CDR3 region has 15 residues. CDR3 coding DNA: TGTGCCAGCAGTCCTGACAGAATCCTTAATGAAAAACTGTTTTTT. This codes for CASSPDRILNEKLFF.

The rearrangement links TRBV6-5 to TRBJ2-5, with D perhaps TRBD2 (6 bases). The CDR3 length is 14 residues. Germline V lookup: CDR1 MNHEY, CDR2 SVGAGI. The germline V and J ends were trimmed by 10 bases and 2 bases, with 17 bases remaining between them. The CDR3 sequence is CATLHTGGQETQYF. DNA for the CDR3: TGTGCCACCCTCCACACTGGGGGGCAAGAGACCCAGTACTTC.

For the CDR3, the DNA is TGCGCCAGCAGCCAAGAGCGGGGGGGCCAAGAGACCCAGTACTTC. Its protein is CASSQERGGQETQYF. The rearrangement uses TRBV4-3 and TRBJ2-5; 9 bases align to TRBD2. Trimming took 0 bases from V and 1 from J; bases not matched to a gene: 0. Per the germline V gene, CDR1 is LGHNA and CDR2 is YSLEER. There are 15 residues in the CDR3.

As DNA, the CDR3 is TGTGCCAGCAGTTACGGCAGGGGCCCTAAGATATCATCCGGGGAGCTGTTTTTT. Its translation is CASSYGRGPKISSGELFF. The rearrangement uses TRBV6-2 or TRBV6-3 and TRBJ2-2, with TRBD1 as a possible D gene (6 bases). The CDR3 spans 18 residues. V lost 2 bases and J lost 6, with 22 bases in between. Germline values: CDR1 MNHEY, CDR2 SVGEGT.